These 32 T cell receptor beta chains originate from one sample sequenced in a study of shared clonotypes between healthy human individuals. Only in-frame clones appear in the TCRdb table, and some are missing; sequencing was by immunoSEQ multiplex PCR. The sample carries around 500,000 clones, over 75% recorded once. Sequenced sample: PBMCs. The origin of the receptors is a woman in her forties in good health. Some clones in this sample may be carry-over from other donors' samples.

On this clone: This likely came from a read error, as a far larger clone is one base away. Other nucleotide sequences from this sample produce the same CDR3. V gene TRBV7-9 combines with J gene TRBJ1-2, with a possible D match to TRBD1 (6 bases). This CDR3 is 15 amino acids long. Germline V gene sequence: CDR1 SEHNR, CDR2 FQNEAQ (reference sequence). The DNA for the CDR3 is TGTGCTAGCAGCCCCGAAACAGGGTTCAACTATGGCTACACCTTC. The encoded protein is CASSPETGFNYGYTF.

This CDR3 reads CASRAQPDTGELFF. The CDR3 DNA reads as TGTGCCAGCAGGGCACAGCCTGACACCGGGGAGCTGTTTTTT. The gene calls are TRBV6-1 and TRBJ2-2; no firm D call. The V end lost 6 bases, the J end lost 3 bases, and 11 bases lay between the germline ends. CDR3 length: 14 amino acids. Germline CDR1 and CDR2: MNHNS and SASEGT.

The chain couples TRBV7-9 to TRBJ1-1, with 7 bases lining up with TRBD1. V gave up 5 bases and J gave up 7 bases; unmatched junction bases: 4. Germline V CDR1 and CDR2: SEHNR, FQNEAQ (reference sequence). The CDR3 consists of 12 residues. DNA for the CDR3: TGTGCCAGCAGCCTTACAGGGGATGAAGCTTTCTTT. Its protein product is CASSLTGDEAFF.

The V and J genes are TRBV27 and TRBJ2-7; D is unresolved. V was shortened by 6 bases and J by 4 bases, with 10 bases between the two germline ends. The germline CDR1 and CDR2 sequences are MNHEY and SMNVEV (reference sequence). This CDR3 has 12 residues. The chain's CDR3 is CASRNQRYEQYF. CDR3 coding DNA: TGTGCCAGCAGAAATCAGCGTTACGAGCAGTACTTC.

J is TRBJ2-3 and V is TRBV9; D is undetermined. Germline V gives CDR1 SGDLS, CDR2 YYNGEE. V was pared by 3 bases and J by 0 bases, with 14 bases between. This CDR3 is built from 16 residues. Written as DNA, the CDR3 is TGTGCCAGCAGCGCCCCCGCCCTCGCGAGCACAGATACGCAGTATTTT. Encoded protein: CASSAPALASTDTQYF.

V is TRBV18 and J is TRBJ2-2; the D gene is possibly TRBD2 (5 bases). Germline V CDR1 and CDR2: KGHSH, LQKENI. The CDR3 contains 16 residues. The germline V and J ends were trimmed by 3 bases and 1 base, with 12 bases remaining between them. Here the CDR3 DNA reads TGTGCCAGCTCACCGGCCGTCCGGGGGAACACCGGGGAGCTGTTTTTT. Residues: CASSPAVRGNTGELFF.

The genes are TRBV27 and TRBJ1-1; 9 nucleotides line up with TRBD1. Per germline, CDR1 MNHEY and CDR2 SMNVEV (reference sequence). The CDR3 totals 15 residues. The V and J ends lost 6 bases and 4 bases, in that order; junction bases with no gene match: 9. The DNA for the CDR3 is TGTGCCAGCAGGGCACAGGGGGCGCTTATCACTGAAGCTTTCTTT. Its translation: CASRAQGALITEAFF.

This clone was counted a single time. The chain's CDR3 is CASGPGGVKETQYF. In DNA form, the CDR3 reads TGTGCTAGTGGCCCCGGGGGGGTTAAAGAGACCCAGTACTTC. The chain couples TRBV12-5 to TRBJ2-5; 8 bases map to TRBD2. J gave up 3 bases and V 6 bases, and 6 bases lay outside the gene matches. The CDR3 has 14 amino acids. In germline, CDR1 is LGHNT, CDR2 FRNRAP.

The chain joins TRBV7-2 to TRBJ2-1; D unresolved. Germline CDR1 is SGHTA and CDR2 is FQGNSA. CDR3 length: 15 amino acids. V was clipped by 2 bases and J by 0 bases, with 8 bases between them. The CDR3 reads CASSLPPGSYNEQFF. The CDR3 DNA follows: TGTGCCAGCAGCTTACCCCCGGGCTCCTACAATGAGCAGTTCTTC. Based on the CDR3 plus reference TRBV7-2 and TRBJ2-1, the full variable domain is GAGVSQSPSNKVTEKGKDVELRCDPISGHTALYWYRQSLGQGLEFLIYFQGNSAPDKSGLPSDRFSAERTGGSVSTLTIQRTQQEDSAVYLCASSLPPGSYNEQFFGPGTRLTVL.

The chain recombines TRBV7-2 with TRBJ2-7; no clear D. The CDR3 is 14 residues long. V gave up 1 base and J gave up 9 bases, with 16 bases separating them. The V gene's germline CDR1 is SGHTA and CDR2 FQGNSA. CDR3 nucleotide sequence: TGTGCCAGCAGCTTAGATAGTGGGATCGGTAGGCAGTACTTC. Its protein is CASSLDSGIGRQYF. The variable domain in full, completed from reference TRBV7-2 and TRBJ2-7, reads GAGVSQSPSNKVTEKGKDVELRCDPISGHTALYWYRQSLGQGLEFLIYFQGNSAPDKSGLPSDRFSAERTGGSVSTLTIQRTQQEDSAVYLCASSLDSGIGRQYFGPGTRLTVT.

This clone was recorded only once. With only one base between it and a far larger clone, this is likely a read error. The sample holds other DNA sequences that translate to the same CDR3. V usage is TRBV28 and J usage is TRBJ1-2, with D unresolved. CDR1 and CDR2 from the germline V gene are MDHEN and SYDVKM. The CDR3 sequence is 16 residues long. CDR3 sequence reads: CASSLATTQIFYGYTF. CDR3 coding DNA: TGTGCCAGTAGTTTGGCGACAACTCAAATCTTTTATGGCTACACCTTC.

This clone is a singleton in its sample. The genes are TRBV7-9 and TRBJ2-3, with a tentative D call TRBD2 (6 bases). The CDR3 has 16 amino acids. Germline V gene sequence: CDR1 SEHNR, CDR2 FQNEAQ (reference sequence). Trimming took 4 bases from V and 0 from J, leaving 14 bases between them. The CDR3, as DNA: TGTGCCAGCAGCTCGACTAGTCCTGAGAGCACAGATACGCAGTATTTT. Its translation: CASSSTSPESTDTQYF.

In regard to this clone: It differs at one base from a far larger clone, so likely a read error. The same CDR3 also results from other DNA sequences found in this sample. The V gene is TRBV5-6, the J gene TRBJ1-3; TRBD1 is a possible D gene (6 bases). The CDR3 extends over 15 amino acids. Deletions cut 1 base from V and 10 bases from J, with 18 bases between. Germline CDR1 reads SGHDT; CDR2 reads YYEEEE. The CDR3 is CASSLSGGGGYTIYF. CDR3 sequence (DNA): TGTGCCAGCAGCTTGAGCGGGGGCGGTGGGTATACCATATATTTT.

The sample holds many counts of this clone. This chain connects TRBV5-4 to TRBJ2-1, with 12 bases lining up with TRBD2. The CDR3 consists of 16 residues. Germline V gives CDR1 SGHNT, CDR2 YYREEE (reference sequence). The V and J ends lost 4 bases and 3 bases, in that order; junction bases with no gene match: 5. CDR3 residues: CASSLSTSGSYNEQFF. CDR3 coding DNA: TGTGCCAGCAGCCTCTCGACTAGCGGGAGCTACAATGAGCAGTTCTTC.

This sequence joins TRBV30 and TRBJ2-1; D possibly uses TRBD1 or TRBD2 (6 bases each). CDR1 and CDR2 (germline): GTSNPN, SVGIG (reference sequence). Trimming cost V 4 bases and J 8 bases, with 18 bases left between them. This CDR3 has 14 amino acids. The CDR3 DNA follows: TGTGCCTGGACGGGGGACACCCGGAGGTATGAGCAGTTCTTC. It specifies CAWTGDTRRYEQFF.

The chain uses TRBV10-3 and TRBJ2-7; D might be TRBD1 or TRBD2, each matching 5 bases. The CDR3 sequence is 15 residues long. CDR1 and CDR2 from the germline V gene are ENHRY and SYGVKD. The V gene lost 3 bases and the J gene lost 3 bases, with 15 bases spanning the gap. CDR3 sequence reads: CAISEPARDLYEQYF. The CDR3 DNA sequence: TGTGCCATCAGTGAACCTGCCAGGGACCTCTACGAGCAGTACTTC.

A single count supports this clone. The chain couples TRBV11-3 to TRBJ2-7; D is uncertain. The CDR3 covers 11 residues. V lost 9 bases to trimming and J lost 4 bases, with 10 bases between them. CDR1 and CDR2 (germline): SGHNT, YENEEA. In DNA, the CDR3 is TGTGCCAGAGGCGTGGGGTACGAGCAGTACTTC. Amino acid sequence: CARGVGYEQYF.

This sequence joins TRBV28 and TRBJ2-7; TRBD1 aligns across 8 bases. V dropped 6 bases and J dropped 2; count of bases not matched to a gene: 6. CDR1 is MDHEN, CDR2 SYDVKM, per germline. The CDR3 runs 14 residues. CDR3 coding DNA: TGTGCCAGCAGGTCAGGGGGCGCACCCTACGAGCAGTACTTC. Translating it yields CASRSGGAPYEQYF.

This clone was observed many times. This chain connects TRBV6-1 to TRBJ1-2, with a tentative D call TRBD1 (5 bases). CDR1 MNHNS and CDR2 SASEGT come from the germline V gene. The germline V and J ends were trimmed by 7 bases and 4 bases, with 13 bases remaining between them. This CDR3 region has 13 residues. As DNA, the CDR3 is TGTGCCAGCATGAGACAGCTTGGCTATGGCTACACCTTC. This translates into CASMRQLGYGYTF.

This clone was found once. The V call is TRBV15, the J call TRBJ1-2; maybe TRBD1 (6 bases). Trimming removed 0 bases at V and 3 bases at J, with 14 bases between. The V gene's germline CDR1 is LNHNV and CDR2 YYDKDF (reference sequence). The CDR3 covers 16 residues. This CDR3 reads CATSRDKGGADYGYTF. In DNA form, the CDR3 reads TGTGCCACCAGCAGAGATAAAGGGGGGGCGGACTATGGCTACACCTTC.

The genes are TRBV5-1 and TRBJ2-3, with D maybe TRBD2 (6 bases). Germline loops: CDR1 SGHRS, CDR2 YFSETQ. V gave up 4 bases and J gave up 1 base, with 13 bases separating them. The CDR3 length is 15 residues. For the CDR3, the DNA is TGCGCCAGCAGCAGGGCGGGACCCCGCACAGATACGCAGTATTTT. It encodes CASSRAGPRTDTQYF.

As concerns this clone: A far more abundant clone sits one base away, making this likely a read error. The V gene is TRBV29-1, the J gene TRBJ1-1, with 7 bases lining up with TRBD1. The CDR3 loop spans 14 amino acids. V trimming: 6 bases; J trimming: 8 bases; junction bases outside the gene matches: 15. CDR1 and CDR2 (germline): SQVTM, ANQGSEA. CDR3 nucleotide sequence: TGCAGCGTAGCAAACCGGGACAGCTCTTTAGAAGCTTTCTTT. This sequence encodes CSVANRDSSLEAFF. Using reference TRBV29-1 and TRBJ1-1 for the parts outside the CDR3, the full variable domain is SAVISQKPSRDICQRGTSLTIQCQVDSQVTMMFWYRQQPGQSLTLIATANQGSEATYESGFVIDKFPISRPNLTFSTLTVSNMSPEDSSIYLCSVANRDSSLEAFFGQGTRLTVV.

V usage is TRBV5-1 and J usage is TRBJ2-5, with TRBD2 identical over 8 bases. The CDR3 is 15 residues long. With 7 bases clipped from V and 3 bases from J, the junction kept 11 bases outside the gene matches. Germline V CDR1 and CDR2: SGHRS, YFSETQ. The chain's CDR3 is CASSRVAGMEETQYF. CDR3 DNA sequence: TGCGCCAGCTCCCGAGTAGCGGGAATGGAAGAGACCCAGTACTTC. The full variable domain, its missing parts supplied by reference TRBV5-1 and TRBJ2-5, is KAGVTQTPRYLIKTRGQQVTLSCSPISGHRSVSWYQQTPGQGLQFLFEYFSETQRNKGNFPGRFSGRQFSNSRSEMNVSTLELGDSALYLCASSRVAGMEETQYFGPGTRLLVL.

This clone appeared once. This chain joins TRBV5-1 and TRBJ2-7; TRBD2 matches 9 bases. Germline V gene data show CDR1 as SGHRS and CDR2 as YFSETQ. This CDR3 has 16 residues. V shed 0 bases and J 2 bases; nucleotides not matched to a gene: 6. CDR3 in DNA: TGCGCCAGCAGCTTGGCCGCGACTAGCGGAACCTACGAGCAGTACTTC. Protein: CASSLAATSGTYEQYF.

Worth noting for this clone: The identical CDR3 is also encoded by other nucleotide sequences in the sample. The gene calls are TRBV9 and TRBJ1-5, with a weak D call TRBD1 (5 bases). CDR3 length equals 14 residues. Trimming removed 0 bases at V and 2 bases at J, with 6 bases between. Looked up from germline, CDR1 is SGDLS and CDR2 is YYNGEE. The CDR3 nucleotides are TGTGCCAGCAGCGTAGGGGGGGGCAATCAGCCCCAGCATTTT. Amino acid sequence: CASSVGGGNQPQHF.

This clone was seen a single time. The chain combines TRBV9 with TRBJ2-7; 7 nucleotides line up with TRBD1. V gave up 3 bases and J gave up 2 bases; unmatched junction bases: 5. The length of the CDR3 is 14 residues. Germline V lookup: CDR1 SGDLS, CDR2 YYNGEE. CDR3 residues: CASSADRDAYEQYF. CDR3 in DNA: TGTGCCAGCAGCGCCGACAGGGACGCCTACGAGCAGTACTTC.

This chain uses TRBV5-1 with TRBJ1-2; possibly TRBD1 for D (5 bases). Germline loops: CDR1 SGHRS, CDR2 YFSETQ. V lost 2 bases and J lost 8, with 13 bases in between. This CDR3 comprises 13 residues. This CDR3 is CASSFGQGEGYTF. The CDR3 bases are TGCGCCAGCAGCTTCGGGCAGGGAGAAGGCTACACCTTC. Together with reference TRBV5-1 and TRBJ1-2, the CDR3 gives the full variable domain: KAGVTQTPRYLIKTRGQQVTLSCSPISGHRSVSWYQQTPGQGLQFLFEYFSETQRNKGNFPGRFSGRQFSNSRSEMNVSTLELGDSALYLCASSFGQGEGYTFGSGTRLTVV.

This sequence joins TRBV6-1 and TRBJ1-2; maybe TRBD1 (6 bases). CDR1 is MNHNS and CDR2 is SASEGT in the germline V gene. Trimming removed 6 bases at V and 4 bases at J, with 18 bases between. The CDR3 has 15 residues. CDR3 sequence: CASSQGGAPPYGYTF. The CDR3 nucleotides read TGTGCCAGCAGCCAAGGGGGGGCTCCCCCCTATGGCTACACCTTC.

Note on this clone: A junction end diverges from the germline sequence, so it may reflect a read error. Other nucleotide sequences in the sample specify the same CDR3. This chain connects TRBV29-1 to TRBJ1-2, with TRBD1 as a possible D gene (5 bases). The CDR3 is made up of 15 amino acids. Per the germline V gene, CDR1 is SQVTM and CDR2 is ANQGSEA. CDR3 residues: CSVNEDGGGNYGYTF. As DNA, the CDR3 is TGCAGTGTTAATGAGGACGGCGGGGGTAACTACGGCTACACCTTC.

Points on this clone: A read error is likely here: a far larger clone is one base away. This rearrangement joins TRBV21-1 to TRBJ1-5. TRBV21-1 corresponds to a pseudogene. This CDR3 spans 19 amino acids. The CDR3 reads CASSKGCWPRFYSNQPQHF. Written as DNA, the CDR3 is TGTGCCAGCAGCAAAGGCTGCTGGCCACGGTTTTATAGCAATCAGCCCCAGCATTTT.

This clone was seen only once. The gene calls are TRBV27 and TRBJ2-7, with 8 bases lining up with TRBD1. Germline V gene sequence: CDR1 MNHEY, CDR2 SMNVEV (reference sequence). J gave up 6 bases and V 4 bases, and 5 bases lay outside the gene matches. There are 13 residues in the CDR3. In DNA, the CDR3 is TGTGCCAGCAGTTCGGACAGGGAAAGCGAGCAGTACTTC. Translation gives CASSSDRESEQYF.

The rearrangement joins TRBV30 to TRBJ2-3, with TRBD1 as a possible D gene (6 bases). Germline V lookup: CDR1 GTSNPN, CDR2 SVGIG (reference sequence). The CDR3 consists of 13 residues. With 2 bases removed from V and 4 bases from J, the gap between germline ends came to 10 bases. Written as DNA, the CDR3 is TGTGCCTGGAGTCGAGGGGGACCAGATACGCAGTATTTT. Its protein is CAWSRGGPDTQYF.